The entry that follows covers one T cell receptor (beta chain) sequence. Its antigen is as yet unknown. These data come from a study of identical twins. Study-wide points: Compared with models, monozygotic twins showed more out-of-frame TCR alpha sharing. Possibly, invariant MAIT and iNKT cells partly confounded zero-insertion analyses.

TCRdb itself ran the 5' RACE reads through MiXCR, one entry per CDR3 protein. The sample records roughly 720,000 distinct CDR3 sequences, over 15% being singletons. These same records also appear under a second study, on T cells expressing NK-cell markers. This second study notes: Sorted CD3+CD56+NKG2C+, CD3+CD56+NKG2C- and CD3+CD56-NKG2C+ T-cell subsets were beta-chain profiled. The use of an anti-gamma-delta TCR antibody, which was added in several experiments, restricted sorting to T cells expressing alpha-beta TCR.

The clonotype was recovered from a woman aged 18-35 years in good health. The material sequenced was PBMCs.

The CDR3 DNA reads as TGTGCCAGCAGTGACAGCTTTAGCAATCAGCCCCAGCATTTT. It encodes CASSDSFSNQPQHF. The chain uses TRBV6-4 and TRBJ1-5; D not certain. This CDR3 is built from 14 residues. Trimming removed 2 bases at V and 0 bases at J, with 5 bases between. Germline CDR1 reads MRHNA; CDR2 reads SNTAGT.